This T cell receptor beta chain derives from a study of T cell responses to AZD1222 COVID-19 vaccine. Whole-study results and caveats: As reported, nearly half of all spike-specific TCRs target variant regions that are unmutated. Across the whole spike, CD4 TCRs peaked at regions 160-218 and 743-854. Seropositive status at baseline applied to only a handful of AZD1222 recipients.

Generated by immunoSEQ multiplex PCR, the TCRdb table keeps only in-frame clones and is missing some. The sample holds around 150,000 clones, 90% to 95% seen once. The V gene end was trimmed by 3 bases and the J gene end by 1 base; junction bases not matched to a gene: 6. The CDR3 consists of 15 residues. Germline V lookup: CDR1 LNHDA, CDR2 SQIVND (reference sequence). Points on this clone: Its specificity is not known.

The sequenced sample was peripheral blood, obtained 28 days after the second AZD1222 dose. The chain employs TRBV19 and TRBJ2-7; the match to TRBD2 covers 7 bases. The source is an adult who received the AZD1222 COVID-19 vaccine. CDR3 sequence: CASSISTSSSYEQYF. The CDR3 coding sequence is TGTGCCAGTAGTATCTCGACTAGCAGTTCCTACGAGCAGTACTTC.